The 25 T cell receptor beta chains in this list originate from one sample, sequenced in a study of blood T cell repertoires in COVID-19. Here immunoSEQ multiplex PCR was the method, and the copy in TCRdb shows in-frame clones only, minus some. The profile shows 60,000 to 90,000 clones, 70% to 90% of them singletons. Sequenced input: peripheral blood. These receptors were taken from a human donor in a cohort sampled during active COVID-19.

In this sample, this clone turned up a few times. V and J are TRBV30 and TRBJ2-5; D is unresolved. Between the trimmed V and J ends, which lost 1 base and 5 bases, there was a span of 11 bases. The germline gives CDR1 GTSNPN, CDR2 SVGIG (reference sequence). CDR3 length: 13 amino acids. CDR3 DNA: TGTGCCTGGAGTGGTATAGCACGGGAGACCCAGTACTTC. Protein product: CAWSGIARETQYF.

V gene TRBV9 combines with J gene TRBJ1-1; TRBD1 agrees at 8 bases. The germline CDR1 and CDR2 sequences are SGDLS and YYNGEE. Trimming cost V 3 bases and J 6 bases; bases outside gene matches: 1. The CDR3 runs 12 residues. The DNA of the CDR3 is TGTGCCAGCAGCGCACAGGGGGCTGAAGCTTTCTTT. It yields the protein CASSAQGAEAFF.

The chain couples TRBV19 to TRBJ2-6; tentative D call: TRBD2 (5 bases). This CDR3 comprises 15 residues. Germline-derived CDR1 and CDR2 are LNHDA and SQIVND (reference sequence). V shed 3 bases and J shed 1 base, with 7 bases lying between them. The CDR3 DNA follows: TGTGCCAGTAGTATTTCGGGATCTGGGGCCAACGTCCTGACTTTC. It is translated as CASSISGSGANVLTF.

In this sample, this clone turned up once. The chain employs TRBV10-3 and TRBJ1-5; 8 nucleotides line up with TRBD1. The ends lost 10 bases at V and 1 base at J; junction bases unmatched: 9. The CDR3 is 15 amino acids. Germline assignment: CDR1 ENHRY and CDR2 SYGVKD. In nucleotides, the CDR3 is TGTGCCACCAGGGGGCAGGGATACAGCAATCAGCCCCAGCATTTT. Its translation: CATRGQGYSNQPQHF.

This clone was seen a single time. V usage is TRBV30 and J usage is TRBJ2-3, with a possible D match to TRBD2 (6 bases). There are 15 residues in the CDR3. The germline V gene has CDR1 GTSNPN and CDR2 SVGIG (reference sequence). The V end lost 0 bases, the J end lost 1 base, and 11 bases lay between the germline ends. DNA for the CDR3: TGTGCCTGGAGTGTAGTGTCTAGCGGCACAGATACGCAGTATTTT. Protein: CAWSVVSSGTDTQYF.

The chain carries TRBV6-5 and TRBJ1-1; no reliable D call. The CDR3 is 14 amino acids. The V gene lost 2 bases and the J gene lost 1 base, with 8 bases spanning the gap. Germline V gene sequence: CDR1 MNHEY, CDR2 SVGAGI. This CDR3 reads CASSYDEGNTEAFF. The CDR3 DNA follows: TGTGCCAGCAGTTACGATGAGGGGAACACTGAAGCTTTCTTT.

This chain uses TRBV5-1 with TRBJ2-7, with a weak D call TRBD1 (5 bases). V lost 0 bases and J lost 3, with 10 bases in between. The V gene's germline CDR1 is SGHRS and CDR2 YFSETQ. This CDR3 is 14 amino acids long. The CDR3 region has the DNA TGCGCCAGCAGCTTGGAAAAGGGGAACTACGAGCAGTACTTC. This codes for CASSLEKGNYEQYF.

The J gene is TRBJ2-7, the V gene TRBV11-3; tentative D call: TRBD1 (5 bases). The CDR3 sequence is 18 residues long. Trimming shortened V by 5 bases and J by 0 bases, and 23 bases separated the two germline ends. Germline V CDR1 and CDR2: SGHNT, YENEEA. The CDR3 DNA sequence: TGTGCCAGCAGCCCCCAAATAGAACAGGCTTCCAGCTCCTACGAGCAGTACTTC. Protein sequence: CASSPQIEQASSSYEQYF.

This clone was found once. The J gene is TRBJ2-2, the V gene TRBV4-3; D possibly corresponds to TRBD1 (5 bases). CDR3 length: 18 amino acids. Trimming removed 0 bases from V and 3 bases from J, with 17 bases in between. Germline CDR1 is LGHNA and CDR2 is YSLEER. For the CDR3, the DNA is TGCGCCAGCAGCCAAGATCTGGTTGGGGCGCAGTACACCGGGGAGCTGTTTTTT. Protein product: CASSQDLVGAQYTGELFF.

This clone has a single count. V gene TRBV5-1 combines with J gene TRBJ1-4; 8 bases match TRBD1. CDR1 and CDR2 from the germline V gene are SGHRS and YFSETQ. The CDR3 runs to 16 residues. After removal of 1 base from V and 2 bases from J, the junction contained 4 bases not matched to a gene. CDR3 DNA: TGCGCCAGCAGCTTGAACCAGGGGGCTACTAATGAAAAACTGTTTTTT. It codes for CASSLNQGATNEKLFF.

This clone was picked up one time. The chain links TRBV30 to TRBJ2-1, with a possible D match to TRBD2 (6 bases). Deletions cut 5 bases from V and 6 bases from J, with 11 bases between. Germline CDR1 is GTSNPN and CDR2 is SVGIG (reference sequence). The CDR3 sequence is 12 residues long. The CDR3 coding sequence is TGTGCCTGGGAAGGGACTTCCAATGAGCAGTTCTTC. The encoded protein is CAWEGTSNEQFF.

The chain recombines TRBV28 with TRBJ1-2; D may be TRBD1 (5 bases). Between the trimmed V and J ends, which lost 6 bases and 6 bases, there was a span of 17 bases. Per the germline V gene, CDR1 is MDHEN and CDR2 is SYDVKM. The CDR3 has 14 residues. The CDR3 nucleotides read TGTGCCAGCAGACGCAGGGCGACAACTGATGGCTACACCTTC. This gives the protein CASRRRATTDGYTF.

The chain carries TRBV3-1 (or the pseudogene TRBV3-2) and TRBJ1-1; D possibly corresponds to TRBD1 (6 bases). The CDR3 is 14 residues long. The germline V gene encodes CDR1 LGHDT and CDR2 YNNKEL (reference sequence). Trimming shortened V by 3 bases and J by 8 bases, and 16 bases separated the two germline ends. The chain's CDR3 is CASSQRDIGHEAFF. The CDR3, as DNA: TGTGCCAGCAGCCAGAGGGACATCGGACACGAAGCTTTCTTT.

This clone was seen only a few times. The CDR3 is CASSLGRARTDTQYF. The CDR3 DNA sequence: TGTGCCAGCAGTTTGGGCAGGGCTCGGACAGATACGCAGTATTTT. This chain joins TRBV27 and TRBJ2-3, with TRBD1 as a possible D gene (5 bases). CDR1 is MNHEY and CDR2 is SMNVEV in the germline V gene (reference sequence). V was clipped by 3 bases and J by 3 bases, with 13 bases between them. This CDR3 comprises 15 residues.

This clone was detected a few times. The CDR3 here is CASSFRLGDTQYF. The CDR3 coding sequence is TGTGCCAGCAGCTTTAGACTAGGGGATACGCAGTATTTT. The rearrangement joins TRBV7-2 to TRBJ2-3, with D perhaps TRBD2 (6 bases). The germline V gene has CDR1 SGHTA and CDR2 FQGNSA. CDR3 size: 13 residues. V was pared by 3 bases and J by 6 bases, with 10 bases between.

V usage is TRBV10-3 and J usage is TRBJ2-3; D is uncertain. Germline V lookup: CDR1 ENHRY, CDR2 SYGVKD. V shed 2 bases and J shed 6 bases, with 6 bases lying between them. This CDR3 is 12 amino acids long. The CDR3 sequence is CAISEAKDTQYF. The CDR3 DNA reads TGTGCCATCAGTGAGGCTAAGGATACGCAGTATTTT.

This CDR3 is CASSVAGNGYTF. DNA of the CDR3: TGTGCCAGCAGTGTGGCGGGGAATGGCTACACCTTC. The chain couples TRBV12-3 or TRBV12-4 to TRBJ1-2, with unresolved D. This CDR3 contains 12 residues. V was pared by 5 bases and J by 6 bases, with 10 bases between.

This chain links TRBV15 with TRBJ2-7; D may be TRBD2 (6 bases). V lost 1 base and J lost 2, with 21 bases in between. Germline V gene data show CDR1 as LNHNV and CDR2 as YYDKDF (reference sequence). The CDR3 totals 18 residues. DNA of the CDR3: TGTGCCACCAGCAGAGGTCCCCGGAGGGGAGCGAGACCCTACGAGCAGTACTTC. Translation: CATSRGPRRGARPYEQYF.

The chain carries TRBV5-1 and TRBJ1-1; D is unresolved. The germline V gene encodes CDR1 SGHRS and CDR2 YFSETQ. The V end lost 0 bases, the J end lost 0 bases, and 6 bases lay between the germline ends. CDR3 length equals 14 residues. The CDR3 reads CASSLGTVNTEAFF. DNA of the CDR3: TGCGCCAGCAGCTTGGGTACGGTGAACACTGAAGCTTTCTTT.

The rearrangement joins TRBV7-9 to TRBJ2-5, with a tentative D call TRBD2 (6 bases). Germline assignment: CDR1 SEHNR and CDR2 FQNEAQ (reference sequence). Trimming stripped 5 bases from V and 9 bases from J, with 10 bases between. The CDR3 has 11 amino acids. The CDR3 DNA is TGTGCCAGCAGCGAGAGGAGGGCCCAGTACTTC. Translated: CASSERRAQYF.

The rearrangement links TRBV7-6 to TRBJ2-1; 7 nucleotides line up with TRBD1. The CDR3 totals 15 residues. With 5 bases clipped from V and 0 bases from J, the junction kept 4 bases outside the gene matches. The germline CDR1 and CDR2 sequences are SGHVS and FNYEAQ. CDR3 residues: CASSGQVYSYNEQFF. The CDR3 coding sequence is TGTGCCAGCAGCGGACAGGTCTACTCCTACAATGAGCAGTTCTTC.

V is TRBV7-2 and J is TRBJ2-3; 7 nucleotides line up with TRBD2. The ends lost 1 base at V and 2 bases at J; junction bases unmatched: 12. The length of the CDR3 is 18 residues. CDR1 and CDR2 (germline): SGHTA, FQGNSA. The DNA of the CDR3 is TGTGCCAGCAGCTTAGGGGTAGGGAGCGGGGCGGACACAGATACGCAGTATTTT. This sequence encodes CASSLGVGSGADTDTQYF.

The J gene is TRBJ1-1, the V gene TRBV30; D possibly corresponds to TRBD1 (5 bases). The CDR3 length is 14 residues. Germline V CDR1 and CDR2: GTSNPN, SVGIG (reference sequence). V was clipped by 0 bases and J by 1 base, with 9 bases between them. The CDR3 here is CAWSVVGGNTEAFF. The CDR3 bases are TGTGCCTGGAGTGTAGTGGGGGGGAACACTGAAGCTTTCTTT.

The V gene is TRBV7-9, the J gene TRBJ1-5, with TRBD1 as a possible D gene (6 bases). The CDR3 is 12 residues long. Germline V lookup: CDR1 SEHNR, CDR2 FQNEAQ (reference sequence). V was pared by 5 bases and J by 6 bases, with 8 bases between. The CDR3 spells CASSPGVQPQHF. The DNA of the CDR3 is TGTGCCAGCAGCCCAGGGGTTCAGCCCCAGCATTTT.

Only one count was recorded for this clone. This chain joins TRBV29-1 and TRBJ1-3; 7 bases agree with TRBD1. Trimming at V came to 7 bases and at J to 3 bases, leaving 3 bases not matched to a gene. The CDR3 length is 12 residues. Germline-derived CDR1 and CDR2 are SQVTM and ANQGSEA. CDR3 DNA: TGCAGCGGAGGGGGCATTGGAAACACCATATATTTT. The encoded protein is CSGGGIGNTIYF.